This T cell receptor (beta chain) originates from a study of cytomegalovirus exposure and HLA in healthy donors. For the study at large: Within an early data release were approximately 85 million unique TCRs drawn from HLA-typed donors.

Germline CDR1 and CDR2: ENHRY and SYGVKD. The CDR3 length is 17 residues. The ends lost 4 bases at V and 3 bases at J; junction bases unmatched: 9. PCR was performed using 60 Vbeta and 13 Jbeta primers. Sequenced by immunoSEQ multiplex PCR; TCRdb stores in-frame clones only, minus some. This table has around 150,000 clones, roughly 79% appearing once. Study-wide points: 150 to 200 TCR beta chains were listed as cytomegalovirus-associated.

Of note for this clone: Antigen unknown.

The chain recombines TRBV10-3 with TRBJ1-1; 12 bases agree with TRBD1. The sequence was obtained from a man aged 18 to 30 in good health and CMV-seropositive. Sequences were obtained from PBMCs. CDR3 sequence: CAISAGTGGDMDTEAFF. In DNA form, the CDR3 reads TGTGCCATCAGTGCCGGGACAGGGGGCGATATGGACACTGAAGCTTTCTTT.